This entry features one T cell receptor beta chain sequence. This clone appeared once. The antigen it recognizes is unknown. No much larger clone exists at a distance of one base, and base qualities are not known. This sample was included in a study of preoperative IRX-2 immunotherapy in early breast cancer (dated by TCRdb to the late 2010s). The CDR3 spans 14 residues, from the cysteine through the phenylalanine. The kept DNA is CDR3 alone, 42 bases in frame from the first base. Via the germline V gene, CDR1 is SGHRS and CDR2 YFSETQ. Trimming removed 1 base from V and 6 bases from J; the gene matches leave 1 base unexplained. The sample's treatment or condition label, in plain terms: preoperative locoregional IRX-2 cytokine immunotherapy. The samples were obtained from a phase Ib study that tested preoperative, locoregional IRX-2 cytokine immunotherapy designed to prime immune responses. The donors were early-stage breast cancer patients who were given IRX-2 prior to surgery.

Preparation of the library involved the immunoSEQ multiplex PCR assay. Held by TCRdb, this immuneACCESS table contains in-frame sequences only and omits some clones. Under half of the omission traces to an unresolved V gene where checked; the cause of the rest is unknown. Within this sample are roughly 93,000 clones, with 70% to 90% of them counted one time only. The ten largest clones represent over 2% of the sample. This TCR was sampled from a human donor with breast cancer. The V and J genes are TRBV5-1 and TRBJ2-2; 9 bases in the junction line up with TRBD2. Sequenced material: tumor tissue, taken after IRX-2 immunotherapy. CDR3 protein: CASSLQRGAGELFF. DNA sequence: TGCGCCAGCAGCTTGCAGCGGGGGGCCGGGGAGCTGTTTTTT.